One and the same sample provided the 30 T cell receptor beta chains below, sequenced in a study of pediatric ulcerative colitis. The data were produced by immunoSEQ multiplex PCR, yet TCRdb's version contains in-frame clones alone and is incomplete. The table lists around 22,000 clones, 71% of them singletons. The rectum was sampled with one to two pinch biopsies at colonoscopy. The sequenced sample was gut tissue. Source of these receptors: a boy younger than 18 with severe ulcerative colitis.

The chain combines TRBV6-1 with TRBJ2-1; TRBD2 is a possible D gene (6 bases). Germline V gives CDR1 MNHNS, CDR2 SASEGT. This CDR3 contains 15 residues. Trimming took off 4 bases at V and 0 bases at J, with 10 bases between the two ends. CDR3 DNA sequence: TGTGCCAGCAGTGCTGGGGGGAGCTCCTACAATGAGCAGTTCTTC. This gives the protein CASSAGGSSYNEQFF.

Regarding this clone: Because it lacks the conserved phenylalanine or tryptophan at the end, this CDR3 is likely a read error. Because the CDR3's place on the DNA is in doubt, the DNA is left out and the CDR3 is given as listed by TCRdb. The chain joins TRBV6-5 to TRBJ1-6. Germline assignment: CDR1 MNHEY and CDR2 SVGAGI. The CDR3 spans 12 residues, counting both ends. The CDR3 loop is CASSYSSGPPLS.

This sequence joins TRBV10-1 and TRBJ1-2; the D is unclear. V gave up 5 bases and J gave up 8 bases, with 15 bases separating them. Looked up from germline, CDR1 is WNHNN and CDR2 is SYGVQD (reference sequence). There are 13 residues in the CDR3. DNA for the CDR3: TGCGCCAGCAGTCCCGACATTCTTCTGGGCTACACCTTC. Translating it yields CASSPDILLGYTF.

The V gene is TRBV29-1, the J gene TRBJ2-3, with TRBD2 identical over 10 bases. This CDR3 region has 14 residues. The germline CDR1 and CDR2 sequences are SQVTM and ANQGSEA. The ends lost 7 bases at V and 5 bases at J; junction bases unmatched: 9. CDR3 DNA sequence: TGCAGCGCGCTAGCGGGGGCGGTCCAAGATACGCAGTATTTT. As protein: CSALAGAVQDTQYF.

The chain employs TRBV19 and TRBJ1-1; no clear D. Trimming left V 1 base short and J 0 bases short, with 6 bases between. The CDR3 sequence is 14 residues long. Germline assignment: CDR1 LNHDA and CDR2 SQIVND (reference sequence). Here the CDR3 reads CASSIGRLNTEAFF. CDR3 nucleotide sequence: TGTGCCAGTAGTATAGGACGGCTGAACACTGAAGCTTTCTTT.

This clone appeared a single time. This sequence joins TRBV5-8 and TRBJ1-2; 7 bases line up with TRBD1. CDR1 SGHTS and CDR2 YDEGEE come from the germline V gene. CDR3 size: 16 residues. After removal of 0 bases from V and 2 bases from J, the junction contained 7 bases not matched to a gene. As DNA, the CDR3 is TGTGCCAGCAGCTTGGCCCTGACAGGGCAGAACTATGGCTACACCTTC. Its protein is CASSLALTGQNYGYTF. Drawing the rest from reference TRBV5-8 and TRBJ1-2, the complete variable domain is EAGVTQSPTHLIKTRGQQATLRCSPISGHTSVYWYQQALGLGLQFLLWYDEGEERNRGNFPPRFSGRQFPNYSSELNVNALELEDSALYLCASSLALTGQNYGYTFGSGTRLTVV.

The chain carries TRBV25-1 and TRBJ2-7, with 7 nucleotides matching TRBD2. The CDR3 contains 11 residues. The trim removed 8 bases at V and 5 bases at J, leaving 3 bases unmatched. Looked up from germline, CDR1 is MGHDK and CDR2 is SYGVNS. CDR3 DNA: TGTGCCAGCTGGGGGGGGGACGAGCAGTACTTC. It codes for CASWGGDEQYF.

CDR3 nucleotides: TGCGCCAGCAGCCAAGATCCAGCAATGAACACTGAAGCTTTCTTT. Its protein is CASSQDPAMNTEAFF. This chain uses TRBV4-1 with TRBJ1-1, with D unclear. CDR1 and CDR2 from the germline V gene are MGHRA and YSYEKL. Trimming shortened V by 0 bases and J by 0 bases, and 8 bases separated the two germline ends. The CDR3 is 15 residues long.

The chain couples TRBV5-4 to TRBJ2-1; the D is unclear. The ends were cut back, 2 bases at V and 6 bases at J, with 15 bases in the middle. The V gene's germline CDR1 is SGHNT and CDR2 YYREEE (reference sequence). The CDR3 runs 15 residues. This chain's CDR3 is CASSLNPTPINEQFF. As DNA, the CDR3 is TGTGCCAGCAGCTTAAACCCGACCCCGATCAATGAGCAGTTCTTC.

The V and J genes are TRBV19 and TRBJ1-1; D is unresolved. The V end lost 3 bases, the J end lost 1 base, and 9 bases lay between the germline ends. The CDR3 loop spans 14 amino acids. CDR1 LNHDA and CDR2 SQIVND come from the germline V gene (reference sequence). This chain's CDR3 is CASSIPTANTEAFF. The CDR3 coding sequence is TGTGCCAGTAGTATTCCAACTGCGAACACTGAAGCTTTCTTT. The variable domain in full, completed from reference TRBV19 and TRBJ1-1, reads DGGITQSPKYLFRKEGQNVTLSCEQNLNHDAMYWYRQDPGQGLRLIYYSQIVNDFQKGDIAEGYSVSREKKESFPLTVTSAQKNPTAFYLCASSIPTANTEAFFGQGTRLTVV.

The chain recombines TRBV2 with TRBJ1-2, with D possibly being TRBD1 (5 bases). V was pared by 8 bases and J by 5 bases, with 12 bases between. This CDR3 contains 12 residues. Germline V lookup: CDR1 SNHLY, CDR2 FYNNEI. The CDR3 loop is CASAETVYGYTF. CDR3 coding DNA: TGTGCCAGCGCCGAGACAGTTTATGGCTACACCTTC.

V is TRBV5-1 and J is TRBJ2-5; D gene unclear. CDR3 size: 16 residues. Germline CDR1 reads SGHRS; CDR2 reads YFSETQ. V dropped 0 bases and J dropped 1 base, with 13 bases sitting between them. CDR3 region: CASSLGFASVQETQYF. CDR3 nucleotides: TGCGCCAGCAGCTTGGGGTTCGCGTCGGTCCAAGAGACCCAGTACTTC.

The gene calls are TRBV4-1 and TRBJ2-7; 11 bases are shared with TRBD2. Per germline, CDR1 MGHRA and CDR2 YSYEKL. Trimming at V came to 2 bases and at J to 5 bases, leaving 11 bases not matched to a gene. The CDR3 consists of 17 residues. The CDR3 DNA reads TGCGCCAGCAGCCAAATCCCGGGACTAGCGGTGACGGACGAGCAGTACTTC. Its translation: CASSQIPGLAVTDEQYF.

This clone is medium-sized by share. V is TRBV6-5 and J is TRBJ1-1, with 8 bases lining up with TRBD1. This CDR3 is 14 amino acids long. In germline, CDR1 is MNHEY, CDR2 SVGAGI. Trimming cost V 6 bases and J 6 bases; bases outside gene matches: 9. The CDR3 DNA sequence: TGTGCCAGCAGATCGACAGGGGTGATGTCTGAAGCTTTCTTT. This translates into CASRSTGVMSEAFF.

The genes are TRBV4-1 and TRBJ2-7; D is uncertain. With 0 bases removed from V and 2 bases from J, the gap between germline ends came to 14 bases. Per the germline V gene, CDR1 is MGHRA and CDR2 is YSYEKL. The CDR3 covers 16 residues. CDR3 DNA: TGCGCCAGCAGCCAAGATCGAACGGAGCTCCCCTACGAGCAGTACTTC. Translated: CASSQDRTELPYEQYF.

The genes are TRBV19 and TRBJ2-7; D possibly corresponds to TRBD2 (5 bases). This CDR3 has 13 residues. V was trimmed by 3 bases and J by 3 bases, leaving 9 bases between them. CDR1 LNHDA and CDR2 SQIVND come from the germline V gene (reference sequence). The CDR3 sequence: CASSMGANYEQYF. DNA of the CDR3: TGTGCCAGTAGTATGGGAGCCAACTACGAGCAGTACTTC.

This clone counts as medium-sized (0.01 to 0.1%). V and J are TRBV2 and TRBJ1-1; D not resolved. CDR1 and CDR2 (germline): SNHLY, FYNNEI. This CDR3 is 14 amino acids long. V lost 2 bases and J 5 bases, leaving 12 bases between the germline ends. The CDR3 protein is CASSETGDVTEAFF. CDR3 DNA sequence: TGTGCCAGCAGTGAAACCGGGGATGTAACTGAAGCTTTCTTT.

The rearrangement joins TRBV30 to TRBJ1-2; D possibly corresponds to TRBD1 (5 bases). This CDR3 has 15 amino acids. Trimming took off 0 bases at V and 0 bases at J, with 11 bases between the two ends. Per the germline V gene, CDR1 is GTSNPN and CDR2 is SVGIG (reference sequence). DNA for the CDR3: TGTGCCTGGAGTGTTCGGACAAGGACTAACTATGGCTACACCTTC. Amino acids: CAWSVRTRTNYGYTF. Drawing the rest from reference TRBV30 and TRBJ1-2, the complete variable domain is SQTIHQWPATLVQPVGSPLSLECTVEGTSNPNLYWYRQAAGRGLQLLFYSVGIGQISSEVPQNLSASRPQDRQFILSSKKLLLSDSGFYLCAWSVRTRTNYGYTFGSGTRLTVV.

This clone has just a few counts. This chain connects TRBV6-1 to TRBJ2-7; D call uncertain. Germline CDR1 is MNHNS and CDR2 is SASEGT. The CDR3 sequence is 15 residues long. V lost 2 bases and J lost 0, with 11 bases in between. The CDR3 DNA is TGTGCCAGCAGTGAATGGGCTAGGAGCTCCTACGAGCAGTACTTC. It is translated as CASSEWARSSYEQYF.

V gene TRBV27 combines with J gene TRBJ2-7; possible D gene TRBD2, 6 bases. The CDR3 has 14 residues. Looked up from germline, CDR1 is MNHEY and CDR2 is SMNVEV (reference sequence). V was shortened by 7 bases and J by 0 bases, with 13 bases between the two germline ends. CDR3 sequence (DNA): TGTGCCAGCAAACTCCGGGGGTTCTCCTACGAGCAGTACTTC. Amino acid sequence: CASKLRGFSYEQYF.

J is TRBJ2-3 and V is TRBV6-4; D is possibly TRBD1 (6 bases). The germline V gene encodes CDR1 MRHNA and CDR2 SNTAGT. CDR3 size: 13 residues. The V end was cut by 4 bases, the J end by 1 base, with 6 bases between. The CDR3 protein is CASSGQGTDTQYF. In DNA form, the CDR3 reads TGTGCCAGCAGTGGACAGGGCACAGATACGCAGTATTTT.

The chain couples TRBV5-1 to TRBJ1-3; D unclear. Germline V gene lookup returns CDR1 SGHRS and CDR2 YFSETQ. Trimming pared 2 bases from V and 2 bases from J, leaving 2 bases between. The CDR3 spans 12 residues. In nucleotides, the CDR3 is TGCGCCAGCAGCTTAACTGGAAACACCATATATTTT. It codes for CASSLTGNTIYF.

The chain combines TRBV19 with TRBJ2-2; tentative D call: TRBD2 (6 bases). In germline, CDR1 is LNHDA, CDR2 SQIVND (reference sequence). The CDR3 sequence is 15 residues long. V was cut by 5 bases and J by 0 bases, with 10 bases left in between. The CDR3 protein is CASSPSGSNTGELFF. CDR3 coding DNA: TGTGCCAGTAGTCCGAGCGGGTCGAACACCGGGGAGCTGTTTTTT.

The chain joins TRBV5-5 to TRBJ2-7, with D perhaps matching TRBD1 or TRBD2 (5 bases each). The CDR3 covers 16 residues. The ends were cut back, 6 bases at V and 3 bases at J, with 22 bases in the middle. The germline V gene has CDR1 SGHKS and CDR2 YYEKEE (reference sequence). CDR3 sequence: CASTFGDALGFYEQYF. CDR3 coding DNA: TGTGCCAGCACCTTCGGGGACGCCCTAGGGTTCTACGAGCAGTACTTC.

V is TRBV5-1 and J is TRBJ1-4, with D tentatively TRBD1 (5 bases). The germline V gene encodes CDR1 SGHRS and CDR2 YFSETQ. V was clipped by 7 bases and J by 3 bases, with 13 bases between them. This CDR3 is built from 14 residues. The CDR3 DNA is TGCGCCAGCTTCAACCCGGGGGCTAATGAAAAACTGTTTTTT. This gives the protein CASFNPGANEKLFF. Based on the CDR3 plus reference TRBV5-1 and TRBJ1-4, the full variable domain is KAGVTQTPRYLIKTRGQQVTLSCSPISGHRSVSWYQQTPGQGLQFLFEYFSETQRNKGNFPGRFSGRQFSNSRSEMNVSTLELGDSALYLCASFNPGANEKLFFGSGTQLSVL.

V is TRBV9 and J is TRBJ1-2; the D is unclear. The CDR3 has 17 amino acids. The germline V and J ends were trimmed by 0 bases and 3 bases, with 18 bases remaining between them. Looked up from germline, CDR1 is SGDLS and CDR2 is YYNGEE. CDR3 DNA sequence: TGTGCCAGCAGCGTAGTTGAATTTCTGGCCCCCGACTATGGCTACACCTTC. It yields the protein CASSVVEFLAPDYGYTF.

The chain is built from TRBV5-6 and TRBJ2-1; D remains unclear. The CDR3 runs 13 residues. Trimming took 0 bases from V and 6 from J, leaving 7 bases between them. From germline, CDR1 is SGHDT and CDR2 YYEEEE. CDR3 coding DNA: TGTGCCAGCAGCTTGGATAGCTTCAATGAGCAGTTCTTC. It codes for CASSLDSFNEQFF.

The chain uses TRBV5-5 and TRBJ2-7; D is ambiguous. The V end was cut by 2 bases, the J end by 5 bases, with 17 bases between. The CDR3 loop spans 15 amino acids. CDR1 and CDR2 (germline): SGHKS, YYEKEE (reference sequence). CDR3 protein: CASSFEPLSRNEQYF. For the CDR3, the DNA is TGTGCCAGCAGCTTTGAGCCGCTTTCTCGGAACGAGCAGTACTTC.

The chain uses TRBV6-1 and TRBJ1-3, with D possibly being TRBD1 (6 bases). The CDR3 spans 14 residues. Trimming removed 10 bases from V and 0 bases from J, with 13 bases in between. CDR1 and CDR2 from the germline V gene are MNHNS and SASEGT. CDR3 loop: CAIGGGPSGNTIYF. In DNA form, the CDR3 reads TGTGCCATAGGGGGGGGCCCCTCTGGAAACACCATATATTTT.

CDR3 nucleotide sequence: TGTGCCAGCAGTTTTCGACAGGGGGGTCTAAGCACAGATACGCAGTATTTT. Its protein is CASSFRQGGLSTDTQYF. This rearrangement joins TRBV13 to TRBJ2-3, with 9 nucleotides matching TRBD1. V trimming: 6 bases; J trimming: 0 bases; junction bases outside the gene matches: 10. The germline V gene encodes CDR1 PRHDT and CDR2 FYEKMQ (reference sequence). CDR3 length equals 17 residues.